What follows are 17 T cell receptor beta chains derived from one specimen sequenced in a study of regulatory T cells in long-lasting Graves disease. With iRepertoire HTBI primers and Arm-PCR of CDR3 regions, TCR beta libraries were built. TCRdb itself ran the multiplex PCR reads through MiXCR, one entry per CDR3 protein. Of about 450,000 distinct CDR3 sequences listed, about a quarter are singletons. Time point described: persistent/refractory GD, antithyroid drugs over 5 years with positive TRAb. PBMC RNA served as the TCR library source. Sequencing was performed on peripheral blood mononuclear cells (PBMCs), taken when the disease was refractory, from a patient treated with antithyroid drugs. These receptors were taken from a female donor with Graves disease.

This clonotype has at least ten counts. The chain is built from TRBV12-3 or TRBV12-4 and TRBJ1-2; unclear D gene. V lost 0 bases and J lost 5, with 13 bases in between. CDR3 length: 15 amino acids. The CDR3 loop is CASSLARGGQYGYTF. CDR3 bases: TGTGCCAGCAGTTTAGCGCGTGGTGGGCAGTATGGCTACACCTTC.

This clonotype was recorded only once. This may arise from a read error, as a much more abundant clone is one base away. The chain recombines TRBV5-1 with TRBJ1-2, with D unresolved. Germline V gives CDR1 SGHRS, CDR2 YFSETQ. CDR3 length equals 13 residues. DNA for the CDR3: TGCGCCTGCAGCTTGGACGATTCCTATGGCTACACCTTC. Translation gives CACSLDDSYGYTF. The entire variable domain, with the rest obtained from reference TRBV5-1 and TRBJ1-2, is as follows: KAGVTQTPRYLIKTRGQQVTLSCSPISGHRSVSWYQQTPGQGLQFLFEYFSETQRNKGNFPGRFSGRQFSNSRSEMNVSTLELGDSALYLCACSLDDSYGYTFGSGTRLTVV.

This clonotype was found many times. The rearrangement joins TRBV6-1 to TRBJ1-3; no firm D call. CDR1 is MNHNS and CDR2 is SASEGT in the germline V gene. V gave up 8 bases and J gave up 2 bases, with 19 bases separating them. The length of the CDR3 is 16 residues. Here the CDR3 reads CASFETGPLAGNTIYF. The CDR3 bases are TGTGCCAGCTTTGAAACTGGGCCGCTGGCTGGAAACACCATATATTTT.

The V gene is TRBV28, the J gene TRBJ2-2; 8 positions match TRBD1. The CDR3 runs to 16 residues. V shed 5 bases and J 5 bases; nucleotides not matched to a gene: 10. Germline V gives CDR1 MDHEN, CDR2 SYDVKM. The CDR3 DNA reads TGTGCCAGCAGTACCTACTCCAGGGGGCGGACCGGGGAGCTGTTTTTT. Encoded protein: CASSTYSRGRTGELFF.

The sample holds a few counts of this clonotype. V and J are TRBV7-2 and TRBJ2-6, with D unresolved. CDR3 length equals 17 residues. In germline, CDR1 is SGHTA, CDR2 FQGNSA. The germline V and J ends were trimmed by 5 bases and 0 bases, with 14 bases remaining between them. The DNA for the CDR3 is TGTGCCAGCAGCGTATCAGGAGACCCCTCTGGGGCCAACGTCCTGACTTTC. This encodes CASSVSGDPSGANVLTF. The full variable domain, in which reference TRBV7-2 and TRBJ2-6 provide the parts outside the CDR3, is GAGVSQSPSNKVTEKGKDVELRCDPISGHTALYWYRQSLGQGLEFLIYFQGNSAPDKSGLPSDRFSAERTGGSVSTLTIQRTQQEDSAVYLCASSVSGDPSGANVLTFGAGSRLTVL.

This clonotype occurred once. The chain employs TRBV7-2 and TRBJ2-2, with 8 bases aligning to TRBD1. V was pared by 5 bases and J by 3 bases, with 8 bases of the junction left unmatched. This CDR3 is 16 amino acids long. Germline V lookup: CDR1 SGHTA, CDR2 FQGNSA. The CDR3 coding sequence is TGTGCCAGCAGCCTTGAGGACAGGGAGGACACCGGGGAGCTGTTTTTT. Residues: CASSLEDREDTGELFF.

Many counts were recorded for this clonotype. The chain uses TRBV28 and TRBJ1-1; TRBD1 matches at 8 bases. Germline CDR1 reads MDHEN; CDR2 reads SYDVKM. With V trimmed by 6 bases and J by 2 bases, 5 bases remained unmatched. This CDR3 is 14 amino acids long. CDR3 residues: CASREGTGNTEAFF. The CDR3 DNA is TGTGCCAGCAGGGAGGGGACAGGAAACACTGAAGCTTTCTTT.

This clonotype showed up many times. This chain links TRBV5-1 with TRBJ2-4; maybe TRBD1 (6 bases). V was clipped by 3 bases and J by 6 bases, with 10 bases between them. CDR3 length: 13 residues. The germline V gene encodes CDR1 SGHRS and CDR2 YFSETQ. The CDR3 DNA follows: TGCGCCAGCAGCTCCGGACAGTTAAACATTCAGTACTTC. Protein product: CASSSGQLNIQYF.

The chain combines TRBV18 with TRBJ2-5; 10 nucleotides line up with TRBD2. There are 15 residues in the CDR3. Germline CDR1 and CDR2: KGHSH and LQKENI. V shed 3 bases and J 5 bases; nucleotides not matched to a gene: 6. DNA of the CDR3: TGTGCCAGCTCACCGCCGGGACTAGCGACGGAGACCCAGTACTTC. Its translation: CASSPPGLATETQYF.

This clonotype turned up a few times. CDR3 sequence (DNA): TGCGCCAGCAGCTTGGAGGGCAGCCTGAACACTGAAGCTTTCTTT. Its translation is CASSLEGSLNTEAFF. The chain has TRBV5-1 and TRBJ1-1; D gene uncertain. The V end lost 0 bases, the J end lost 0 bases, and 9 bases lay between the germline ends. CDR3 length: 15 residues. Germline CDR1 is SGHRS and CDR2 is YFSETQ.

Remarks on this clonotype: A junction boundary mismatches the germline segment, possibly from a read error. The CDR3 reads CVSSLVSFSYEQYF. CDR3 nucleotides: TGTGTCAGCAGCTTGGTCTCATTCTCCTACGAGCAGTACTTC. The genes are TRBV5-5 and TRBJ2-7; D is unclear. The CDR3 is 14 residues long. Germline CDR1 SGHKS, CDR2 YYEKEE (reference sequence).

The chain combines TRBV12-3 or TRBV12-4 with TRBJ2-5, with 13 bases aligning to TRBD2. This CDR3 contains 16 residues. Trimming removed 6 bases from V and 1 base from J; junction bases left unmatched: 5. The CDR3 region has the DNA TGTGCCAGCAGAAGGACTAGCGGGGGCTTCCAAGAGACCCAGTACTTC. Protein: CASRRTSGGFQETQYF.

The chain links TRBV12-3 or TRBV12-4 to TRBJ1-2; maybe TRBD1 (5 bases). The V end was cut by 6 bases, the J end by 6 bases, with 17 bases between. This CDR3 contains 14 residues. The CDR3 here is CASRRQLDRDGYTF. CDR3 in DNA: TGTGCCAGCAGACGACAGCTGGACCGTGATGGCTACACCTTC.

This clonotype was detected a few times. This chain connects TRBV6-5 to TRBJ1-6, with unresolved D. CDR3 length: 16 residues. The germline V gene has CDR1 MNHEY and CDR2 SVGAGI. The V gene lost 0 bases and the J gene lost 7 bases, with 13 bases spanning the gap. The CDR3 here is CASSYSMRAANSPLHF. CDR3 bases: TGTGCCAGCAGTTACTCGATGAGGGCGGCCAATTCACCCCTCCACTTT.

Concerning this clonotype itself: A read error may explain this, as a much larger clone is one base away. The conserved phenylalanine or tryptophan normally closing the CDR3 is absent here, so this likely arose from a read error. The V and J genes are TRBV12-3 or TRBV12-4 and TRBJ1-5, with D perhaps TRBD1 (5 bases). CDR3 length: 15 residues. V lost 6 bases, J lost 1 base, and 13 bases lay in between. CDR3 DNA sequence: TGTGCCAGCAGGCAGGGCTTAACGAGCAATCAGCCCCAGCATCTT. It translates to CASRQGLTSNQPQHL.

The count of this clonotype is one. The gene calls are TRBV2 and TRBJ1-1; D is uncertain. Trimming stripped 11 bases from V and 5 bases from J, with 18 bases between. CDR3 size: 13 residues. Germline CDR1 and CDR2: SNHLY and FYNNEI. The CDR3 nucleotides read TGTGCCTCTCACGATGGGCGCGTAACTGAAGCTTTCTTT. Protein product: CASHDGRVTEAFF. The full variable domain, completed using reference TRBV2 and TRBJ1-1, is EPEVTQTPSHQVTQMGQEVILRCVPISNHLYFYWYRQILGQKVEFLVSFYNNEISEKSEIFDDQFSVERPDGSNFTLKIRSTKLEDSAMYFCASHDGRVTEAFFGQGTRLTVV.

This rearrangement joins TRBV6-1 to TRBJ2-5; TRBD1 aligns across 8 bases. Trimming removed 6 bases from V and 1 base from J; junction bases left unmatched: 13. CDR1 and CDR2 (germline): MNHNS, SASEGT. The CDR3 is made up of 17 amino acids. The DNA of the CDR3 is TGTGCCAGCAGCCATTCCCACGGGACAGGTCCCCAAGAGACCCAGTACTTC. It specifies CASSHSHGTGPQETQYF.